This T cell receptor (beta chain) was recorded in a study of cytomegalovirus exposure and HLA in healthy donors. Both 60 Vbeta primers and 13 Jbeta primers went into the PCR. The protocol was immunoSEQ multiplex PCR, while the TCRdb copy is restricted to in-frame clones and leaves out a portion. The data hold about 120,000 clones, with roughly 65% observed a single time. In germline, CDR1 is SNHLY, CDR2 FYNNEI. With 5 bases clipped from V and 7 bases from J, the junction kept 7 bases outside the gene matches. The CDR3 spans 15 residues. The sequenced sample consisted of PBMCs. The receptor was derived from a man aged 35-49 years in good health and CMV-seropositive. The rearrangement links TRBV2 to TRBJ1-6; TRBD1 matches at 8 bases. CDR3 nucleotides: TGTGCCAGCAGTTTCCAGGGGGCGCAGAATTCACCCCTCCACTTT. This encodes CASSFQGAQNSPLHF.